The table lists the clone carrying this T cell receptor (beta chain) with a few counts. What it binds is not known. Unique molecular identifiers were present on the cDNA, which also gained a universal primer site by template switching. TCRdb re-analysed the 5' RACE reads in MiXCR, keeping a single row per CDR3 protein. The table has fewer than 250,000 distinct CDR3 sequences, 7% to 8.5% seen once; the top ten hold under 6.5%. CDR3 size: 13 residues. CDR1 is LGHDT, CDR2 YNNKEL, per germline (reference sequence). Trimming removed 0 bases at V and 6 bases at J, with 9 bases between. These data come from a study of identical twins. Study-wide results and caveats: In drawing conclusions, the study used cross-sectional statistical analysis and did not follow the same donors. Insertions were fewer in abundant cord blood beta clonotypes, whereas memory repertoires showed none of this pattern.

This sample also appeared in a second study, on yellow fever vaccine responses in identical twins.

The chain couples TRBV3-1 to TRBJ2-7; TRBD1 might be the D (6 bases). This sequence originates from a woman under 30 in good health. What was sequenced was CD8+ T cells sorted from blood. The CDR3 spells CASSQDRGSEQYF. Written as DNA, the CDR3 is TGTGCCAGCAGCCAAGACAGGGGCAGCGAGCAGTACTTC.